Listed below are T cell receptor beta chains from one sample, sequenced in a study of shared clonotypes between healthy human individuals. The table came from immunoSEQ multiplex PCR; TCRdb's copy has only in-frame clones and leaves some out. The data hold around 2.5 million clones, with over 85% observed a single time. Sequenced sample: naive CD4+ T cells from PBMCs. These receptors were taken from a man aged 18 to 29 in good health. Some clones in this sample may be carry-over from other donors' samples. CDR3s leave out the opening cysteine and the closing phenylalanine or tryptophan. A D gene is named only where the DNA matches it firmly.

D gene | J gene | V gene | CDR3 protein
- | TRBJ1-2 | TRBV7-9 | ASSLAGGYGYT
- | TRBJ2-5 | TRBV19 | ASSIVFRETQY
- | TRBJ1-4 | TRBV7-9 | ASSLIGAGAGEKLF
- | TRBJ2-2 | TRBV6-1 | ASSEWRANTGELF
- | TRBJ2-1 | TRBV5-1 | ASSPRFLRPLGDGPYNEQF
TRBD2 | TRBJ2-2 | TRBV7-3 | ASSQLAGVDGGELF
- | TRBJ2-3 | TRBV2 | ASSGSGADTQY
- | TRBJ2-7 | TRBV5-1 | ASSSTLTGTTRSNSYEQY
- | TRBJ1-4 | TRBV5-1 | ASSASTNEKLF
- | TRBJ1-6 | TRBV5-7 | ASSLGSGPGSPLH